A single TCR beta chain is shown here with its context. As yet, its antigen is unknown. PCR employed 60 Vbeta and 13 Jbeta primers. Assay used: immunoSEQ multiplex PCR; TCRdb lists only in-frame clones, some missing. The data hold under 150,000 clones, with about 85% observed a single time. The data stem from a study of cytomegalovirus exposure and HLA in healthy donors. Study-level points and caveats: Certain indistinguishable V segments, among them TRBV6-2 and TRBV6-3, were excluded. The authors later found HLA-associated TCR beta chains more clonally expanded than equally common others. A later analysis by the authors found several of the most significant clusters apparently linked to common viral pathogens. Among donors in an Asian-associated ancestry cluster, a later analysis reportedly found fewer N-insertions than the roughly 650-donor mean.

Germline values: CDR1 SGHTA, CDR2 FQGTGA. V gave up 2 bases and J gave up 4 bases, with 11 bases separating them. The CDR3 covers 15 residues. V usage is TRBV7-3 and J usage is TRBJ2-2, with a weak D call TRBD2 (7 bases). This clonotype originated in a boy aged 5-17 years in good health and CMV-seronegative. Sequenced: PBMCs. Written as DNA, the CDR3 is TGTGCCAGCAGCTTAGAAGGGGGGGCCACCGGGGAGCTGTTTTTT. Translation gives CASSLEGGATGELFF.